This entry lists 20 T cell receptor beta chains sequenced from one sample in a study of PD-1 blockade in classical Hodgkin lymphoma. Time point in this sample: cycle 4 day 1 (C4D1), after less than 7 weeks of nivolumab. Brentuximab vedotin exposure varied among the patients, all of whom had relapsed after autologous stem cell transplantation. The repertoire was sequenced with immunoSEQ multiplex PCR; TCRdb's copy has only in-frame clones and lacks some. The sample holds approximately 89,000 clones, approximately 83% seen once. The sequenced sample was peripheral blood mononuclear cells (PBMCs), obtained before the fourth cycle of nivolumab. The origin of the receptors is a human donor with classical Hodgkin lymphoma.

CDR3 in DNA: TGTGCCACCAGCAGAGGCAGGGCTAGCGGGGGCACAGATACGCAGTATTTT. This encodes CATSRGRASGGTDTQYF. The rearrangement joins TRBV15 to TRBJ2-3, with 9 bases identical to TRBD2. Trimming removed 1 base from V and 1 base from J; junction bases left unmatched: 6. Germline V gene sequence: CDR1 LNHNV, CDR2 YYDKDF (reference sequence). The CDR3 covers 17 residues.

The CDR3 bases are TGTGCCAGCAGTGACCCCAGCTCCTACGAGCAGTACTTC. Protein product: CASSDPSSYEQYF. The V gene is TRBV6-1, the J gene TRBJ2-7; D not resolved. Germline loops: CDR1 MNHNS, CDR2 SASEGT. Trimming pared 3 bases from V and 0 bases from J, leaving 6 bases between. The length of the CDR3 is 13 residues.

V gene TRBV9 combines with J gene TRBJ1-2; D call uncertain. Germline V gene lookup returns CDR1 SGDLS and CDR2 YYNGEE. The V end was cut by 4 bases, the J end by 2 bases, with 15 bases between. This CDR3 is built from 15 residues. The CDR3, as DNA: TGTGCCAGCAGCTTTCTGCAGACCCAAAACTATGGCTACACCTTC. Translated, it gives CASSFLQTQNYGYTF.

The chain is built from TRBV7-8 and TRBJ2-7; weak D call: TRBD1 (6 bases). Trimming cost V 5 bases and J 7 bases, with 15 bases left between them. CDR1 and CDR2 from the germline V gene are SGHVS and FQNEAQ. This CDR3 has 13 amino acids. This CDR3 is CASSQRQAREQYF. DNA for the CDR3: TGTGCCAGCAGCCAACGACAGGCTCGGGAGCAGTACTTC. The variable domain in full, completed from reference TRBV7-8 and TRBJ2-7, reads GAGVSQSPRYKVAKRGQDVALRCDPISGHVSLFWYQQALGQGPEFLTYFQNEAQLDKSGLPSDRFFAERPEGSVSTLKIQRTQQEDSAVYLCASSQRQAREQYFGPGTRLTVT.

This CDR3 is CAISDPGTGPWKNIQYF. As DNA, the CDR3 is TGTGCCATCAGTGACCCCGGGACAGGGCCGTGGAAAAACATTCAGTACTTC. The chain combines TRBV10-3 with TRBJ2-4; 9 nucleotides agree with TRBD1. Trimming removed 3 bases from V and 4 bases from J; junction bases left unmatched: 10. Germline-derived CDR1 and CDR2 are ENHRY and SYGVKD. The CDR3 is 17 amino acids.

The chain recombines TRBV4-2 with TRBJ1-4; D is undetermined. The CDR3 is 12 residues long. V was shortened by 0 bases and J by 9 bases, with 5 bases between the two germline ends. From germline, CDR1 is LGHNA and CDR2 YNFKEQ. The CDR3 bases are TGTGCCAGCAGCCAAGAGGTTCAAAAACTGTTTTTT. It encodes CASSQEVQKLFF.

The chain has TRBV6-5 and TRBJ2-7; D uncertain. This CDR3 spans 14 amino acids. Trimming stripped 5 bases from V and 1 base from J, with 12 bases between. CDR1 and CDR2 (germline): MNHEY, SVGAGI. Here the CDR3 reads CASSKHAASYEQYF. In DNA, the CDR3 is TGTGCCAGCAGTAAGCACGCAGCTTCCTACGAGCAGTACTTC.

The gene calls are TRBV27 and TRBJ2-1; TRBD1 is a possible D gene (6 bases). V lost 8 bases to trimming and J lost 0 bases, with 17 bases between them. This CDR3 spans 16 amino acids. CDR1 and CDR2 (germline): MNHEY, SMNVEV (reference sequence). The CDR3 DNA reads TGTGCCAGCCATTTTCGTGGCAGGGGCTCCTACAATGAGCAGTTCTTC. This translates into CASHFRGRGSYNEQFF.

This sequence joins TRBV28 and TRBJ1-3, with a possible D match to TRBD1 (5 bases). The length of the CDR3 is 13 residues. V was clipped by 5 bases and J by 6 bases, with 11 bases between them. Germline-derived CDR1 and CDR2 are MDHEN and SYDVKM. The CDR3 here is CASSGGSKNTIYF. CDR3 in DNA: TGTGCCAGCAGTGGGGGGTCTAAAAACACCATATATTTT. The entire variable domain, with the rest obtained from reference TRBV28 and TRBJ1-3, is as follows: DVKVTQSSRYLVKRTGEKVFLECVQDMDHENMFWYRQDPGLGLRLIYFSYDVKMKEKGDIPEGYSVSREKKERFSLILESASTNQTSMYLCASSGGSKNTIYFGEGSWLTVV.

The chain joins TRBV21-1 to TRBJ2-7. TRBV21-1 is assigned pseudogene status. There are 14 residues in the CDR3. CDR3 loop: CASSKEGRSYEQYF. Written as DNA, the CDR3 is TGTGCCAGCAGCAAAGAGGGCCGGTCCTACGAGCAGTACTTC.

The chain couples TRBV11-2 to TRBJ2-1; D uncertain. Trimming left V 5 bases short and J 7 bases short, with 21 bases between. Germline CDR1 reads SGHAT; CDR2 reads FQNNGV. The CDR3 has 16 residues. CDR3 sequence (DNA): TGTGCCAGCAGCCTTGGTGGGCTAATCCTTACAAATGAGCAGTTCTTC. Protein product: CASSLGGLILTNEQFF.

The V gene is TRBV7-7, the J gene TRBJ2-2; D is ambiguous. This CDR3 region has 13 residues. Germline values: CDR1 SSHAT, CDR2 FNYEAQ (reference sequence). V was clipped by 6 bases and J by 5 bases, with 10 bases between them. DNA of the CDR3: TGTGCCAGCAGTCCCCTGGCAACCGGGGAGCTGTTTTTT. It is translated as CASSPLATGELFF.

The chain combines TRBV5-4 with TRBJ2-5; either TRBD1 or TRBD2 may fit D (5 bases each). V was shortened by 1 base and J by 5 bases, with 9 bases between the two germline ends. CDR3 size: 13 residues. CDR1 SGHNT and CDR2 YYREEE come from the germline V gene (reference sequence). CDR3 in DNA: TGTGCCAGCAGCTTGAGAGGGACCGAGACCCAGTACTTC. Translated, it gives CASSLRGTETQYF.

The CDR3 sequence is CASSTSSTENYGYTF. CDR3 bases: TGTGCCAGTAGTACTTCGTCGACAGAAAACTATGGCTACACCTTC. The chain links TRBV19 to TRBJ1-2; possible D gene TRBD1, 5 bases. This CDR3 is 15 amino acids long. Trimming pared 4 bases from V and 2 bases from J, leaving 14 bases between. Germline values: CDR1 LNHDA, CDR2 SQIVND (reference sequence).

This chain joins TRBV11-2 and TRBJ1-6; D uncertain. The V end was cut by 1 base, the J end by 4 bases, with 5 bases between. This CDR3 spans 14 amino acids. Germline CDR1 reads SGHAT; CDR2 reads FQNNGV. The CDR3 loop reads CASSLGLYNSPLHF. DNA of the CDR3: TGTGCCAGCAGCTTAGGACTATATAATTCACCCCTCCACTTT.

The V and J genes are TRBV30 and TRBJ1-1; D gene uncertain. The V and J ends lost 2 bases and 10 bases respectively, with 11 bases between them. The length of the CDR3 is 11 residues. Germline CDR1 and CDR2: GTSNPN and SVGIG (reference sequence). This CDR3 is CAWSPSEGAFF. CDR3 DNA: TGTGCCTGGAGTCCCTCGGAGGGAGCTTTCTTT.

This chain uses TRBV7-9 with TRBJ2-5; 16 positions match TRBD2. Trimming removed 4 bases from V and 4 bases from J; junction bases left unmatched: 9. CDR1 and CDR2 (germline): SEHNR, FQNEAQ (reference sequence). CDR3 length: 18 amino acids. CDR3 DNA: TGTGCCAGCAGCTCGCGAGGGGGACTAGCGGGAGGGCCAGAGACCCAGTACTTC. Amino acids: CASSSRGGLAGGPETQYF.

V is TRBV15 and J is TRBJ1-4; D is ambiguous. Trimming left V 1 base short and J 11 bases short, with 8 bases between. Looked up from germline, CDR1 is LNHNV and CDR2 is YYDKDF (reference sequence). There are 12 residues in the CDR3. This CDR3 is CATSRGGDKLFF. The CDR3 region has the DNA TGTGCCACCAGCAGAGGGGGAGACAAACTGTTTTTT.

The rearrangement uses TRBV2 and TRBJ2-1; D gene uncertain. CDR1 is SNHLY, CDR2 FYNNEI, per germline. The V gene lost 8 bases and the J gene lost 8 bases, with 13 bases spanning the gap. This CDR3 spans 12 amino acids. CDR3: CASRERADEQFF. For the CDR3, the DNA is TGTGCCAGCCGAGAAAGGGCAGATGAGCAGTTCTTC. The entire variable domain, with the rest obtained from reference TRBV2 and TRBJ2-1, is as follows: EPEVTQTPSHQVTQMGQEVILRCVPISNHLYFYWYRQILGQKVEFLVSFYNNEISEKSEIFDDQFSVERPDGSNFTLKIRSTKLEDSAMYFCASRERADEQFFGPGTRLTVL.

The chain joins TRBV21-1 to TRBJ1-5; no check of the table's D call, TRBD1, against the DNA was made. TRBV21-1 is given as a pseudogene. The CDR3 runs 19 residues. Here the CDR3 reads CASSKTKGPGESSNQPQHF. The CDR3 DNA reads as TGTGCCAGCAGCAAAACAAAGGGGCCCGGCGAATCTAGCAATCAGCCCCAGCATTTT.